This is a list of T cell receptor beta chains from one sample in a study of metastatic and nonmetastatic thyroid tumors. TCRdb reprocessed the PCR reads using MiXCR. The sample shows around 20,000 clones, 27% of them seen only once. The sample taken for sequencing was blood. The receptors originated from a female donor with papillary thyroid cancer or a benign thyroid nodule (not recorded which). Some clones in this sample may be carry-over from other donors' samples. Each CDR3 is given with its conserved first and last residue. The D gene is left open where the match is weak. The listing skips clone size in some rows; elsewhere it reads once, few, many or a size class.

V,size,J,D,DNA,CDR3
TRBV19,few,TRBJ2-5,NA,TGTGCCAGTAGTACAGACGTGGAGACCCAGTACTTC,CASSTDVETQYF
TRBV27,NA,TRBJ2-5,NA,TGTGCCAGCAGTCGAGACAGGACTGAGACCAAGTACTTC,CASSRDRTETKYF
TRBV27,medium-sized,TRBJ1-1,TRBD1,TGTGCCGTAATGAGACAGGGTACCCCCGGTGGAGCTTTCTTT,CAVMRQGTPGGAFF
TRBV7-7,many,TRBJ2-3,TRBD2,TGTGCCATCTCAAGGGTACTAGCGGGAGAATCAGCCTCAAGGACAGATACGCAGTATTTT,CAISRVLAGESASRTDTQYF
TRBV20-1,NA,TRBJ2-1,NA,TGCAGTGCCGACGGTACGGGCTACAATGAGCAGTTCTTC,CSADGTGYNEQFF
TRBV12-3/TRBV12-4,NA,TRBJ1-5,NA,TGTGCCAGCAGTTTGAGGGTCCGGGAGGGCAATCAGCCCCAGCATTTT,CASSLRVREGNQPQHF
TRBV6-1,NA,TRBJ2-7,NA,TGTGCCAGCAGATTGGACGGGACTTTTGGGGAGCAGTACTTC,CASRLDGTFGEQYF
TRBV6-2/TRBV6-3,NA,TRBJ2-7,TRBD2,TGTGCCAGCAGTTACTCCGCACTAGCGGGAGGCTACGAGCAGTACTTC,CASSYSALAGGYEQYF
TRBV7-8,many,TRBJ1-1,TRBD1,TGTGCCAGCAGCTCCGGGACAGCGAACACTGAAGCTTTCTTT,CASSSGTANTEAFF
TRBV27,NA,TRBJ1-1,NA,TGTACCAGCAGTTTCACGGTGAACACTGAAGCTTTCTTT,CTSSFTVNTEAFF
TRBV10-1,medium-sized,TRBJ2-1,TRBD2,TGCGCCAGCAGTGTCAGCGGGAGGAACGATGAGCAGTTCTTC,CASSVSGRNDEQFF
TRBV20-1,NA,TRBJ2-7,NA,TGCAGTGCTAGCCCCGCTCGGTGGAGTAGCTCCTACGAGCAGTACTTC,CSASPARWSSSYEQYF
TRBV6-1,NA,TRBJ1-5,TRBD1,TGTGCCAGCAGTGGCACAGGGGGTAACAATCAGCCCCAGCATTTT,CASSGTGGNNQPQHF
TRBV5-8,many,TRBJ1-1,NA,TGTGCCAGCAGCTTGGACACCCTGGGGGGTAACACTGAAGCTTTCTTT,CASSLDTLGGNTEAFF
TRBV28,few,TRBJ2-7,NA,TGTGCCAGCAGTTTTCCCCGTGGAGCCCCCGACTACGAGCAGTACTTC,CASSFPRGAPDYEQYF
TRBV6-5,medium-sized,TRBJ1-2,TRBD1,TGTGCCAGCAGTTACATAGGGGGCGACTATGGCTACACCTTC,CASSYIGGDYGYTF
TRBV28,NA,TRBJ1-2,NA,TGTGCCAGCAGTTCCAACCCGGTCAGAAACTATGGCTACACCTTC,CASSSNPVRNYGYTF
TRBV20-1,many,TRBJ2-2,TRBD2,TGCAGTGCTAGACTAGCGGGAGACACCGGGGAGCTGTTTTTT,CSARLAGDTGELFF
TRBV6-1,medium-sized,TRBJ2-3,TRBD2,TGTGCCAGCAGTGAGGGACTAGCGGGAGGGCCGAGAGATACGCAGTATTTT,CASSEGLAGGPRDTQYF
TRBV18,NA,TRBJ2-2,TRBD2,TGTGCCAGCTCACCACCCTGGCGGGAGCTCGTCGGGGAGCTGTTTTTT,CASSPPWRELVGELFF
TRBV7-9,many,TRBJ1-1,NA,TGTGCCAGCAGCCTGGACGATACTGAAGCTTTCTTT,CASSLDDTEAFF
TRBV24-1,medium-sized,TRBJ1-1,NA,TGTGCCACCAGTGCGGGCATTGAAGCTTTCTTT,CATSAGIEAFF
TRBV7-9,few,TRBJ2-7,NA,TGTGCCAGCATCCCTGGGTCCTACGAGCAGTACTTC,CASIPGSYEQYF
TRBV7-2,many,TRBJ2-1,NA,TGTGCCAGCAGCACTTCCGGGACGCCTTCCTACAATGAGCAGTTCTTC,CASSTSGTPSYNEQFF
TRBV3-1,many,TRBJ1-1,TRBD1,TGTGCCAGCAGCCAACCGGGACAGGGAAGACCTGAAGCTTTCTTT,CASSQPGQGRPEAFF
TRBV28,NA,TRBJ2-2,TRBD2,TGTGCCAGCAGTCCATCCCGGGGAGGGCCCTCGAACACCGGGGAGCTGTTTTTT,CASSPSRGGPSNTGELFF
TRBV7-3,many,TRBJ2-7,NA,TGTGCCAGCAGCTTATTTTCCGGATCTGGAGAGCAGTACTTC,CASSLFSGSGEQYF
TRBV4-2,many,TRBJ2-1,TRBD2,TGTGCCAGCAGCACCCCTAGCGGGAGCTCCTACAATGAGCAGTTCTTC,CASSTPSGSSYNEQFF
TRBV28,NA,TRBJ2-7,TRBD2,TGTGCCAGCAGTTTGTATAGCGGGACCAACTCCTACGAGCAGTACTTC,CASSLYSGTNSYEQYF
TRBV11-2,NA,TRBJ2-7,TRBD1,TGTGCCAGCAGCCTCGACAGGGGGACTAAAGGGAGCTACGAGCAGTACTTC,CASSLDRGTKGSYEQYF
TRBV20-1,many,TRBJ1-5,NA,TGCAGTGCTAGAGATACGGGTCAGCCCCAGCATTTT,CSARDTGQPQHF
TRBV10-3,many,TRBJ2-7,NA,TGTGCCATCAGTGAGTTGTGGGACTCCTCCTACGAGCAGTACTTC,CAISELWDSSYEQYF
TRBV10-1,NA,TRBJ1-1,NA,TGCGCCAGCAGTGAGTCAGGCAGTGACACTGAATCTTTCTTT,CASSESGSDTESFF
TRBV3-1,few,TRBJ2-3,NA,TGTGCCAGCAGCAGGAGCGGAGGGGTCCGGGATACGCAGTATTTT,CASSRSGGVRDTQYF
TRBV6-1,NA,TRBJ2-1,TRBD2,TGTGCCAGCAGGACTAGCGGGAGTGCCTTGGATGAGCAGTTCTTC,CASRTSGSALDEQFF
TRBV29-1,few,TRBJ1-1,NA,TGCAGCTCCTGGATGGGGGGCTCGGGGATCACTGAAGCTTTCTTT,CSSWMGGSGITEAFF
TRBV6-1,NA,TRBJ2-7,NA,TGTGCCAGCAGTGATGGGGCAGGGGCTAGCCACGAGCAGTACTTC,CASSDGAGASHEQYF
TRBV30,NA,TRBJ1-4,TRBD1,TGTGCCTGGAGTGTACAGGGGGCCGGTAATGAAAAACTGTTTTTT,CAWSVQGAGNEKLFF
TRBV7-3,many,TRBJ2-3,NA,TGTGCCAGCAGCTCGGGCCGCCCCGATACGCAGTATTTT,CASSSGRPDTQYF
TRBV6-2/TRBV6-3,few,TRBJ2-7,TRBD2,TGTGCCAGCTCCTTTCCTAGCGGTAGATGGGTATACGAGCACTACTTC,CASSFPSGRWVYEHYF
TRBV5-1,NA,TRBJ1-1,NA,TGCGCCAGCAGTAAGCAGGGACTAGGTGGGGGCACTGAAGCTTTCTTT,CASSKQGLGGGTEAFF
TRBV12-3/TRBV12-4,medium-sized,TRBJ2-7,NA,TGTGCCAGCAGTTTAGGGGACAAAAGCTGGGACGAGCAGTACTTC,CASSLGDKSWDEQYF
TRBV19,medium-sized,TRBJ1-4,NA,TGTGCCAGTAGTATACTCGGCGCAACTAATGAAAAACTGTTTTTT,CASSILGATNEKLFF
TRBV20-1,NA,TRBJ2-7,NA,TGCAGTGCTAACAGAAGGGAGTACGAGCAGTACTTC,CSANRREYEQYF
TRBV6-2/TRBV6-3,few,TRBJ2-3,NA,TGTGCCAGCAGTTATGAATCCAATACGCAGTATTTT,CASSYESNTQYF
TRBV5-1,NA,TRBJ1-5,NA,TGCGCCAGCAGCTTGGGTGTCCTTAGCAATCAGCCCCAGCATTTT,CASSLGVLSNQPQHF
TRBV2,NA,TRBJ1-2,NA,TGTGCCAGCAGTGAAAAGGGTTATGGCTACACCTTC,CASSEKGYGYTF